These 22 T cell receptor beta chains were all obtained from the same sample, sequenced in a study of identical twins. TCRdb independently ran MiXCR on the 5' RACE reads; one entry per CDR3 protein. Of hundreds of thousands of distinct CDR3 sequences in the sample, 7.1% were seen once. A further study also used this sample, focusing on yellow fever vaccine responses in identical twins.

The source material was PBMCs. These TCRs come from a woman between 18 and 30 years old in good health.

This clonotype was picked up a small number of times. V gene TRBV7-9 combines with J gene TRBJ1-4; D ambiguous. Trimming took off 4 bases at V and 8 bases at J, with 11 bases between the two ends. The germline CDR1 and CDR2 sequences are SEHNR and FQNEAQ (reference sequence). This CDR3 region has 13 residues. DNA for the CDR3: TGTGCCAGCAGCTCGCGGCCGGGCGAAAAACTGTTTTTT. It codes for CASSSRPGEKLFF.

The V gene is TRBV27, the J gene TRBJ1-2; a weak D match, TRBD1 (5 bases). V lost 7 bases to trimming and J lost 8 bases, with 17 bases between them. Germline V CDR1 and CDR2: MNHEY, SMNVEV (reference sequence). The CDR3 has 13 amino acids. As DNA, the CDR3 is TGTGCCAGCAAAACCAGGGACCGAGGCGGCTACACCTTC. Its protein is CASKTRDRGGYTF.

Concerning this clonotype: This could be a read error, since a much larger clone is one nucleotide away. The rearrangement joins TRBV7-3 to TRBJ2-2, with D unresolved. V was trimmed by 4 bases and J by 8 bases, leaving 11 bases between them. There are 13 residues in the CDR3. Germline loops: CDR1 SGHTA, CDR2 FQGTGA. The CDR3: CASSSDWAGELFF. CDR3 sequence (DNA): TGTGCCAGCAGCTCAGACTGGGCTGGGGAGCTGTTTTTT.

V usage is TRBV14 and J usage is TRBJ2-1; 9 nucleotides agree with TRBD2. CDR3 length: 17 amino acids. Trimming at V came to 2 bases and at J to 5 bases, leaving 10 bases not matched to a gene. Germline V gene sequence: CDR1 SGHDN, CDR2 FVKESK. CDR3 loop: CASSQNRGTSWHNEQFF. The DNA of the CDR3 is TGTGCCAGCAGCCAAAACAGAGGGACTAGCTGGCACAATGAGCAGTTCTTC.

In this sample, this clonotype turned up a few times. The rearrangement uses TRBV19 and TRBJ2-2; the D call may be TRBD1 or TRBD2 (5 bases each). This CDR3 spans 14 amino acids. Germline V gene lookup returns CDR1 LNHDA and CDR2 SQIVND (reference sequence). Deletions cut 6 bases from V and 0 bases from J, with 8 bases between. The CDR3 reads CASRLGPNTGELFF. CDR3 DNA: TGTGCCAGTAGGCTGGGACCGAACACCGGGGAGCTGTTTTTT.

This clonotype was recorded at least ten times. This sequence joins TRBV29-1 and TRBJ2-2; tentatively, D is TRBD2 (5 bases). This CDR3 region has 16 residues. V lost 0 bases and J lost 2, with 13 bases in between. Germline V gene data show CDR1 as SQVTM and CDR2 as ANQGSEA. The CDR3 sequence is CSVEEWRAGNTGELFF. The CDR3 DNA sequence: TGCAGCGTTGAAGAATGGCGGGCTGGAAACACCGGGGAGCTGTTTTTT.

DNA of the CDR3: TGCGCCAGCAGCTTGGGCAGGCAAACTCCACCCACTGAAGCTTTCTTT. This sequence encodes CASSLGRQTPPTEAFF. The chain recombines TRBV5-1 with TRBJ1-1; D is unresolved. Trimming took 0 bases from V and 4 from J, leaving 16 bases between them. This CDR3 has 16 amino acids. From germline, CDR1 is SGHRS and CDR2 YFSETQ.

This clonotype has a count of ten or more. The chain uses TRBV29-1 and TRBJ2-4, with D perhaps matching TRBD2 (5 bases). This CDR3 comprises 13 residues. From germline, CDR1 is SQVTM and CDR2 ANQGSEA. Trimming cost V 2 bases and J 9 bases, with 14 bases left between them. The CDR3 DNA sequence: TGCAGCGTTGAAATCGAGGCGGGCAGCATTCAGTACTTC. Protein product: CSVEIEAGSIQYF.

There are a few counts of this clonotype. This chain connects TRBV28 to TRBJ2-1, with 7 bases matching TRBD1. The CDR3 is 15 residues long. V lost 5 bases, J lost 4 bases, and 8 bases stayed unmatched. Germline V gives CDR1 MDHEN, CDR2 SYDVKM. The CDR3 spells CASSPGQMSYNEQFF. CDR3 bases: TGTGCCAGCAGTCCGGGACAGATGAGTTACAATGAGCAGTTCTTC.

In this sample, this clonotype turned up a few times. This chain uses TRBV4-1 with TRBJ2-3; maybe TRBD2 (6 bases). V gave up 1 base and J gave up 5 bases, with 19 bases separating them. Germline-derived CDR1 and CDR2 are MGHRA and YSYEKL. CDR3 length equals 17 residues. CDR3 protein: CASSQGSGPSGLDTQYF. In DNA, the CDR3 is TGCGCCAGCAGCCAAGGGAGCGGGCCCTCAGGACTAGATACGCAGTATTTT.

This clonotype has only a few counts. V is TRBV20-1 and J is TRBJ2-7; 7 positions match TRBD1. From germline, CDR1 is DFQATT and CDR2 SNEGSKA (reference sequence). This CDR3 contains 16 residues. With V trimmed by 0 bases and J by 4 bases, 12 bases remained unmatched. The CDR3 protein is CSARDYDRDFSYEQYF. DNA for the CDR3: TGCAGTGCTAGAGATTATGACAGGGATTTCTCATACGAGCAGTACTTC.

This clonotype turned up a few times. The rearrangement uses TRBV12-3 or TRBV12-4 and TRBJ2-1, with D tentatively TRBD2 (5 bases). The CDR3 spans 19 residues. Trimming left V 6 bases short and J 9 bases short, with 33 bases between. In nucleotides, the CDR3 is TGTGCCAGCAGCTTTAGTCTTTCCACCTTAAGGCGGGCCCTGGGTGAGCAGTTCTTC. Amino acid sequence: CASSFSLSTLRRALGEQFF.

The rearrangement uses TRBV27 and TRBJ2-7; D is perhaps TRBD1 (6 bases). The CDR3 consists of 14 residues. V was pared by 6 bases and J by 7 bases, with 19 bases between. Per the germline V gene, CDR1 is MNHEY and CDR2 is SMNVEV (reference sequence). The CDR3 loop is CASSPGHRSAEQYF. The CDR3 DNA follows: TGTGCCAGCAGCCCGGGACACAGATCGGCTGAGCAGTACTTC.

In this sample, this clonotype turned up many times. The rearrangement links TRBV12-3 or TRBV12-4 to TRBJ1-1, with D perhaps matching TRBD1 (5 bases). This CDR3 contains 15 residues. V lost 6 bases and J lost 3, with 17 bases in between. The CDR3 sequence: CASSKVRGTDTEAFF. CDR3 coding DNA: TGTGCCAGCAGCAAAGTTCGGGGGACGGACACTGAAGCTTTCTTT.

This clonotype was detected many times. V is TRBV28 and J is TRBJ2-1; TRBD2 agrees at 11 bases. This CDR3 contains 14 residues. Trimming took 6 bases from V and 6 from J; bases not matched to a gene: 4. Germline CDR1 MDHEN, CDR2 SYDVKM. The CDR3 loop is CASRPGLAANEQFF. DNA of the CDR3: TGTGCCAGCAGACCGGGACTAGCGGCCAATGAGCAGTTCTTC.

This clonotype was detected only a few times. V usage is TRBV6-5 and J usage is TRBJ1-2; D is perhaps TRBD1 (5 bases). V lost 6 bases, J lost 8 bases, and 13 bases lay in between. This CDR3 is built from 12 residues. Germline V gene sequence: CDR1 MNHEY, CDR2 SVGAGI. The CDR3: CASSQGPGGYTF. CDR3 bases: TGTGCCAGCAGCCAGGGCCCGGGGGGCTACACCTTC.

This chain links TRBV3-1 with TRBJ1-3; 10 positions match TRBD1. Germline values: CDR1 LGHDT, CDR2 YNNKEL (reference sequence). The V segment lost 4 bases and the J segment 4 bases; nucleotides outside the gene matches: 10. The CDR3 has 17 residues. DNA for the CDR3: TGTGCCAGCAGCCTCCGGACCGACAGGGGGCTGGGAAACACCATATATTTT. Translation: CASSLRTDRGLGNTIYF.

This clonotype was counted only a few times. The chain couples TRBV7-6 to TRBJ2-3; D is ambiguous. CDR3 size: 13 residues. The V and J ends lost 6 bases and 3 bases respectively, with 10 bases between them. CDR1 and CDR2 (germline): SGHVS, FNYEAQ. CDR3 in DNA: TGTGCCAGCAGTAACCACTTAACAGATACGCAGTATTTT. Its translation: CASSNHLTDTQYF.

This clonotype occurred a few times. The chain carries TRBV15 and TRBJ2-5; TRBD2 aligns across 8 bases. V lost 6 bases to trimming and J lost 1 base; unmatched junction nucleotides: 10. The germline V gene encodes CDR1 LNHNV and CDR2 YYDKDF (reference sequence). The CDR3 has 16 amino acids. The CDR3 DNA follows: TGTGCCACCAGTCTGGCGGGAGGCCTGTTCCAAGAGACCCAGTACTTC. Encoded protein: CATSLAGGLFQETQYF.

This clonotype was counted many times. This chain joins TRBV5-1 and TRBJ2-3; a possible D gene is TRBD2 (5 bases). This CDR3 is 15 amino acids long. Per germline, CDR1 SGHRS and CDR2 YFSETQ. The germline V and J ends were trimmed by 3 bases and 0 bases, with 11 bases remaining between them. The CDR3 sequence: CASSSSRGSTDTQYF. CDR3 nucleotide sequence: TGCGCCAGCAGCTCCTCTCGCGGGAGCACAGATACGCAGTATTTT.

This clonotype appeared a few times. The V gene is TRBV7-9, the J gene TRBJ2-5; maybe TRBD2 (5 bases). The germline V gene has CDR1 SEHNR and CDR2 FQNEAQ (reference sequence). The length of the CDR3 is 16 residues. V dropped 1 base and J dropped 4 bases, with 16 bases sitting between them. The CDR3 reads CASSLVVTTGVETQYF. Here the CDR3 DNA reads TGTGCCAGCAGCTTAGTGGTAACGACCGGGGTAGAGACCCAGTACTTC. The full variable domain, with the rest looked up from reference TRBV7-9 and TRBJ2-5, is DTGVSQNPRHKITKRGQNVTFRCDPISEHNRLYWYRQTLGQGPEFLTYFQNEAQLEKSRLLSDRFSAERPKGSFSTLEIQRTEQGDSAMYLCASSLVVTTGVETQYFGPGTRLLVL.

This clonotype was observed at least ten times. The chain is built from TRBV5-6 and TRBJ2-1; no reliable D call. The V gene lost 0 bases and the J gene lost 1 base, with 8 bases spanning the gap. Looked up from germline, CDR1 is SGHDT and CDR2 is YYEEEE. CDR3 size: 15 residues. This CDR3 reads CASSLGTDSYNEQFF. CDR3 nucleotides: TGTGCCAGCAGCTTGGGGACGGATTCCTACAATGAGCAGTTCTTC.